Following are 26 T cell receptor beta chains from one sample sequenced in a study of blood T cell repertoires in COVID-19. Here immunoSEQ multiplex PCR was the method, and the copy in TCRdb shows in-frame clones only, minus some. The table has about 81,000 clones, approximately 89% seen once; the top ten hold around 12%. The sample comprised peripheral blood. These receptors originate from a man aged 65 to 79 with active or convalescent COVID-19.

V gene TRBV18 combines with J gene TRBJ1-4; 7 nucleotides line up with TRBD1. Trimming took 4 bases from V and 5 from J; bases not matched to a gene: 7. In germline, CDR1 is KGHSH, CDR2 LQKENI. CDR3 size: 15 residues. CDR3 coding DNA: TGTGCCAGCTCACGCGTCCAAGGGGGCAATGAAAAACTGTTTTTT. As protein: CASSRVQGGNEKLFF.

A single count supports this clone. This CDR3 is CASKPDRGSNQPQHF. CDR3 coding DNA: TGTGCCAGCAAACCAGACAGGGGTAGCAATCAGCCCCAGCATTTT. The chain links TRBV2 to TRBJ1-5; 8 nucleotides line up with TRBD1. Trimming at V came to 7 bases and at J to 0 bases, leaving 5 bases not matched to a gene. Germline assignment: CDR1 SNHLY and CDR2 FYNNEI. This CDR3 spans 15 amino acids.

The chain uses TRBV12-3 or TRBV12-4 and TRBJ1-1; TRBD1 might be the D (5 bases). This CDR3 is 13 amino acids long. Deletions cut 5 bases from V and 1 base from J, with 8 bases between. The CDR3 DNA reads as TGTGCCAGCAGTGAGGACAAGAACACTGAAGCTTTCTTT. This codes for CASSEDKNTEAFF.

The chain links TRBV10-3 to TRBJ1-4, with 8 bases fitting TRBD1. The trim removed 3 bases at V and 6 bases at J, leaving 6 bases unmatched. The CDR3 loop spans 15 amino acids. Germline CDR1 reads ENHRY; CDR2 reads SYGVKD. This chain's CDR3 is CAISDAGTGHEKLFF. The CDR3 region has the DNA TGTGCCATCAGTGACGCCGGGACAGGACATGAAAAACTGTTTTTT.

Notes on this clone: Distinct nucleotide sequences in the sample also encode this CDR3. The chain carries TRBV3-1 (or the pseudogene TRBV3-2) and TRBJ1-5; tentatively, D is TRBD1 (5 bases). V was clipped by 2 bases and J by 2 bases, with 7 bases between them. The V gene's germline CDR1 is LGHDT and CDR2 YNNKEL (reference sequence). CDR3 length: 14 amino acids. The CDR3 DNA is TGTGCCAGCAGCCAATGGGGGGGCAATCAGCCCCAGCATTTT. Its translation: CASSQWGGNQPQHF.

This chain connects TRBV6-6 to TRBJ2-7; 9 bases are shared with TRBD1. Per the germline V gene, CDR1 is MNHNY and CDR2 is SVGAGI (reference sequence). Trimming removed 4 bases from V and 3 bases from J; junction bases left unmatched: 1. The CDR3 length is 13 residues. The CDR3 loop is CASSLDRGYEQYF. CDR3 DNA sequence: TGTGCCAGCAGTTTGGACAGGGGCTACGAGCAGTACTTC.

The chain has TRBV5-1 and TRBJ2-3, with D possibly matching TRBD2 (5 bases). CDR3 size: 14 residues. Per germline, CDR1 SGHRS and CDR2 YFSETQ. Trimming shortened V by 5 bases and J by 2 bases, and 12 bases separated the two germline ends. The CDR3 sequence is CASRRELSTDTQYF. CDR3 nucleotides: TGCGCCAGCAGAAGGGAGCTTTCCACAGATACGCAGTATTTT.

J is TRBJ2-3 and V is TRBV5-1, with 13 bases fitting TRBD2. Per the germline V gene, CDR1 is SGHRS and CDR2 is YFSETQ. V trimming: 0 bases; J trimming: 0 bases; junction bases outside the gene matches: 7. This CDR3 region has 19 residues. CDR3 amino acids: CASSLAGTSGATSTDTQYF. The CDR3 DNA reads TGCGCCAGCAGCTTGGCCGGGACTAGCGGGGCTACTAGCACAGATACGCAGTATTTT.

The chain carries TRBV5-1 and TRBJ2-7; 12 bases are a match to TRBD1. Per the germline V gene, CDR1 is SGHRS and CDR2 is YFSETQ. The CDR3 has 15 residues. Trimming cost V 4 bases and J 9 bases; bases outside gene matches: 11. The CDR3 sequence: CASSPPGQGALGQYF. The CDR3 DNA follows: TGCGCCAGCAGCCCTCCGGGACAGGGGGCGCTAGGGCAGTACTTC.

The rearrangement uses TRBV29-1 and TRBJ1-1; 7 bases match TRBD1. CDR1 is SQVTM and CDR2 is ANQGSEA in the germline V gene. J gave up 4 bases and V 5 bases, and 10 bases lay outside the gene matches. This CDR3 has 14 residues. The CDR3 loop is CSVNHRGGGTEAFF. CDR3 in DNA: TGCAGCGTTAACCACAGGGGCGGAGGCACTGAAGCTTTCTTT.

The chain joins TRBV5-5 to TRBJ1-4; D possibly corresponds to TRBD1 (6 bases). From germline, CDR1 is SGHKS and CDR2 YYEKEE (reference sequence). The ends were cut back, 6 bases at V and 0 bases at J, with 21 bases in the middle. CDR3 length equals 18 residues. The CDR3 region has the DNA TGTGCCAGCAACCTATTTGACAGGCCGGCCCCAACTAATGAAAAACTGTTTTTT. It translates to CASNLFDRPAPTNEKLFF.

The DNA of the CDR3 is TGTGCCAGTACCTGGACGCCCAGGGGGCATGTTGGCTACACCTTC. It translates to CASTWTPRGHVGYTF. The chain combines TRBV19 with TRBJ1-2, with 8 bases matching TRBD1. J gave up 7 bases and V 7 bases, and 14 bases lay outside the gene matches. Looked up from germline, CDR1 is LNHDA and CDR2 is SQIVND (reference sequence). The CDR3 totals 15 residues.

This chain uses TRBV3-1 (or the pseudogene TRBV3-2) with TRBJ2-7; 10 bases map to TRBD1. Germline values: CDR1 LGHDT, CDR2 YNNKEL (reference sequence). J was trimmed by 6 bases and V by 4 bases; bases with no gene match: 9. This CDR3 region has 15 residues. The CDR3 coding sequence is TGTGCCAGCAGCCCTCCGGGACAGGGGACCCTCGAGCAGTACTTC. Its translation is CASSPPGQGTLEQYF.

The sample holds one count of this clone. The chain employs TRBV24-1 and TRBJ2-6, with 10 nucleotides matching TRBD1. V dropped 5 bases and J dropped 0; count of bases not matched to a gene: 9. The CDR3 is made up of 19 amino acids. The V gene's germline CDR1 is KGHDR and CDR2 SFDVKD. The CDR3 sequence is CATSGGSGTGDSGANVLTF. The CDR3 DNA reads as TGTGCCACCAGTGGAGGTTCGGGGACAGGGGACTCTGGGGCCAACGTCCTGACTTTC.

The chain carries TRBV7-2 and TRBJ2-4, with 7 bases fitting TRBD1. The V segment lost 4 bases and the J segment 9 bases; nucleotides outside the gene matches: 9. CDR3 length equals 14 residues. Germline loops: CDR1 SGHTA, CDR2 FQGNSA. The CDR3 bases are TGTGCCAGCAGCTCACAGGGGATGAAGAGCATTCAGTACTTC. It translates to CASSSQGMKSIQYF.

This clone was found a few times. The chain carries TRBV6-6 and TRBJ1-2; D might be TRBD1 (5 bases). This CDR3 has 15 amino acids. Looked up from germline, CDR1 is MNHNY and CDR2 is SVGAGI (reference sequence). V shed 7 bases and J shed 5 bases, with 20 bases lying between them. This chain's CDR3 is CASTPRGTALYGYTF. CDR3 DNA sequence: TGTGCCAGCACCCCTCGGGGGACCGCTCTTTATGGCTACACCTTC.

V and J are TRBV6-2 or TRBV6-3 and TRBJ1-5; D may be TRBD1 (5 bases). Trimming took 2 bases from V and 9 from J, leaving 29 bases between them. Germline values: CDR1 MNHEY, CDR2 SVGEGT. The CDR3 has 19 residues. DNA of the CDR3: TGTGCCAGCAGTTACACCATCGGGGACGGAAGACCCGGGCGGGGGCCCCAGCATTTT. As protein: CASSYTIGDGRPGRGPQHF.

To note about this clone: The sample holds other DNA sequences that translate to the same CDR3. The chain links TRBV5-1 to TRBJ1-5; D gene unclear. V dropped 4 bases and J dropped 2 bases, with 13 bases sitting between them. The CDR3 sequence is 15 residues long. Germline values: CDR1 SGHRS, CDR2 YFSETQ. Here the CDR3 reads CASSPTGVGNQPQHF. CDR3 nucleotides: TGCGCCAGCAGCCCTACCGGGGTCGGCAATCAGCCCCAGCATTTT.

The chain couples TRBV18 to TRBJ2-1; D ambiguous. V was shortened by 3 bases and J by 6 bases, with 12 bases between the two germline ends. CDR1 KGHSH and CDR2 LQKENI come from the germline V gene. The CDR3 extends over 14 amino acids. CDR3 DNA: TGTGCCAGCTCACCTTCCAGGTACTCCAATGAGCAGTTCTTC. Its protein is CASSPSRYSNEQFF.

V usage is TRBV9 and J usage is TRBJ2-3, with 9 bases matching TRBD2. This CDR3 has 16 residues. Germline V gives CDR1 SGDLS, CDR2 YYNGEE. Trimming cost V 4 bases and J 2 bases; bases outside gene matches: 8. Written as DNA, the CDR3 is TGTGCCAGCAGCCCGAGAGAGCGGGGGGACACAGATACGCAGTATTTT. The encoded protein is CASSPRERGDTDTQYF.

The chain has TRBV6-5 and TRBJ2-3; D remains unclear. V was trimmed by 7 bases and J by 0 bases, leaving 8 bases between them. The germline V gene encodes CDR1 MNHEY and CDR2 SVGAGI. The CDR3 runs to 13 residues. As DNA, the CDR3 is TGTGCCAGCACCTTCGGGAGCACAGATACGCAGTATTTT. Protein: CASTFGSTDTQYF.

The chain is built from TRBV6-5 and TRBJ1-2; possibly TRBD1 for D (6 bases). Germline V gene sequence: CDR1 MNHEY, CDR2 SVGAGI. The germline V and J ends were trimmed by 8 bases and 3 bases, with 13 bases remaining between them. This CDR3 spans 13 amino acids. As DNA, the CDR3 is TGTGCCAGCGGGGGGGGCGCTCACTATGGCTACACCTTC. Encoded protein: CASGGGAHYGYTF.

The V gene is TRBV6-2 or TRBV6-3, the J gene TRBJ2-6; no reliable D call. CDR3 size: 14 residues. With 3 bases removed from V and 0 bases from J, the gap between germline ends came to 3 bases. From germline, CDR1 is MNHEY and CDR2 SVGEGT. Here the CDR3 DNA reads TGTGCCAGCAGTTATCTCTCTGGGGCCAACGTCCTGACTTTC. This gives the protein CASSYLSGANVLTF.

The CDR3 bases are TGTGCCAGCAGTGGACAGGGGGCTGAAGCTTTCTTT. Its translation is CASSGQGAEAFF. V gene TRBV2 combines with J gene TRBJ1-1, with 9 bases fitting TRBD1. V was clipped by 4 bases and J by 6 bases; unmatched bases: 0. The CDR3 covers 12 residues. The germline V gene has CDR1 SNHLY and CDR2 FYNNEI.

The V gene is TRBV5-4, the J gene TRBJ2-1; possible D gene TRBD2, 6 bases. Trimming pared 0 bases from V and 4 bases from J, leaving 11 bases between. This CDR3 is built from 15 residues. Germline lookup yields CDR1 SGHNT and CDR2 YYREEE (reference sequence). CDR3 in amino acids: CASSLASGFYNEQFF. Here the CDR3 DNA reads TGTGCCAGCAGCTTGGCGAGCGGGTTTTACAATGAGCAGTTCTTC.

This chain connects TRBV7-2 to TRBJ1-2; D is unclear. Germline assignment: CDR1 SGHTA and CDR2 FQGNSA. The CDR3 contains 13 residues. V was trimmed by 5 bases and J by 7 bases, leaving 14 bases between them. As DNA, the CDR3 is TGTGCCAGCAGCCCCACCAGGAGGGCTGGCTACACCTTC. Translated, it gives CASSPTRRAGYTF.